The 18 T cell receptor beta chains in this list originate from one sample, sequenced in a study of cytomegalovirus exposure and HLA in healthy donors. Use of 60 Vbeta and 13 Jbeta primers characterized the PCR. Only in-frame clones appear in the TCRdb table, and some are missing; sequencing was by immunoSEQ multiplex PCR. The data hold about 160,000 clones, with about 71% observed a single time. Sequenced input: PBMCs. Source of these receptors: a woman aged 40 to 49 in good health and CMV-seropositive.

This clone was recorded a few times. The chain couples TRBV19 to TRBJ1-2; D is undetermined. The CDR3 contains 13 residues. Germline V lookup: CDR1 LNHDA, CDR2 SQIVND (reference sequence). Trimming removed 5 bases from V and 6 bases from J, with 13 bases in between. The CDR3 loop reads CASSPRREHGYTF. CDR3 coding DNA: TGTGCCAGTAGTCCCCGGAGGGAGCATGGCTACACCTTC.

The V gene is TRBV27, the J gene TRBJ2-5, with TRBD2 matching over 9 bases. The CDR3 is made up of 13 amino acids. V shed 5 bases, J shed 4 bases, and the junction held 2 bases outside the gene matches. Per the germline V gene, CDR1 is MNHEY and CDR2 is SMNVEV (reference sequence). CDR3 sequence: CASSPGLAETQYF. In DNA, the CDR3 is TGTGCCAGCAGTCCGGGACTAGCAGAGACCCAGTACTTC.

The chain links TRBV9 to TRBJ2-2; D perhaps matches TRBD2 (5 bases). V lost 0 bases, J lost 0 bases, and 9 bases lay in between. In germline, CDR1 is SGDLS, CDR2 YYNGEE. CDR3 length: 16 amino acids. The CDR3 sequence: CASSVGWGANTGELFF. In DNA, the CDR3 is TGTGCCAGCAGCGTAGGATGGGGAGCGAACACCGGGGAGCTGTTTTTT.

This clone was seen a single time. The CDR3 DNA follows: TGTGCCAGTAGTAAGACTAGCGGGGCCCAAGGATCGGAGCAGTACTTC. Encoded protein: CASSKTSGAQGSEQYF. The chain combines TRBV19 with TRBJ2-7; 11 bases map to TRBD2. J gave up 7 bases and V 4 bases, and 12 bases lay outside the gene matches. There are 16 residues in the CDR3. Germline CDR1 is LNHDA and CDR2 is SQIVND (reference sequence).

This chain links TRBV19 with TRBJ2-7; 10 nucleotides agree with TRBD1. J gave up 5 bases and V 9 bases, and 10 bases lay outside the gene matches. This CDR3 is built from 14 residues. CDR1 is LNHDA, CDR2 SQIVND, per germline (reference sequence). In nucleotides, the CDR3 is TGTGCCAGCAAAGGACAGGGGGGATTCAACGAGCAGTACTTC. Amino acid sequence: CASKGQGGFNEQYF.

The sample holds one count of this clone. The genes are TRBV11-3 and TRBJ2-3, with 7 bases identical to TRBD2. Trimming at V came to 5 bases and at J to 0 bases, leaving 8 bases not matched to a gene. The CDR3 length is 16 residues. Germline CDR1 reads SGHNT; CDR2 reads YENEEA. This CDR3 reads CASSQSRGGSTDTQYF. CDR3 coding DNA: TGTGCCAGCAGCCAGAGCCGCGGGGGAAGCACAGATACGCAGTATTTT.

The rearrangement joins TRBV19 to TRBJ2-5; 9 bases are shared with TRBD2. Looked up from germline, CDR1 is LNHDA and CDR2 is SQIVND (reference sequence). Germline trimming cut 3 bases from V and 0 bases from J; bases unmatched to any gene: 11. CDR3 length: 18 amino acids. Written as DNA, the CDR3 is TGTGCCAGTAGTATTAAGTCTCGGCTAGCGGGATACCAAGAGACCCAGTACTTC. This gives the protein CASSIKSRLAGYQETQYF.

V is TRBV7-9 and J is TRBJ2-6; no definite D call. CDR1 SEHNR and CDR2 FQNEAQ come from the germline V gene (reference sequence). The V end was cut by 4 bases, the J end by 0 bases, with 7 bases between. There are 15 residues in the CDR3. This CDR3 reads CASSSPSSGANVLTF. The CDR3 coding sequence is TGTGCCAGCAGCTCACCGAGCTCTGGGGCCAACGTCCTGACTTTC. The full variable domain, with the rest looked up from reference TRBV7-9 and TRBJ2-6, is DTGVSQNPRHKITKRGQNVTFRCDPISEHNRLYWYRQTLGQGPEFLTYFQNEAQLEKSRLLSDRFSAERPKGSFSTLEIQRTEQGDSAMYLCASSSPSSGANVLTFGAGSRLTVL.

The chain couples TRBV7-9 to TRBJ1-2; the D is unclear. The CDR3 contains 14 residues. Trimming removed 4 bases at V and 2 bases at J, with 11 bases between. The germline gives CDR1 SEHNR, CDR2 FQNEAQ (reference sequence). CDR3 amino acids: CASSSGSSNYGYTF. The CDR3 DNA reads as TGTGCCAGCAGCTCCGGGTCGTCAAACTATGGCTACACCTTC.

A remark on this clone: This sequence may be a read error, since a much larger clone differs from it by one base. This same CDR3 is encoded by further DNA sequences in the sample. The chain links TRBV4-2 to TRBJ1-4, with TRBD1 matching 8 bases. The CDR3 totals 15 residues. V lost 0 bases to trimming and J lost 11 bases; unmatched junction nucleotides: 8. Germline V gives CDR1 LGHNA, CDR2 YNFKEQ. CDR3 region: CASSQDGTGGEKLFF. The CDR3 region has the DNA TGTGCCAGCAGCCAAGATGGGACAGGTGGAGAGAAACTGTTTTTT.

The gene calls are TRBV5-4 and TRBJ2-1, with TRBD2 identical over 7 bases. The J segment lost 6 bases and the V segment lost 2 bases, leaving 8 bases of the junction unmatched. The germline CDR1 and CDR2 sequences are SGHNT and YYREEE (reference sequence). The CDR3 has 15 residues. CDR3 sequence reads: CASSFRNSGFNEQFF. The CDR3 coding sequence is TGTGCCAGCAGCTTCAGGAATAGCGGGTTCAATGAGCAGTTCTTC.

The gene calls are TRBV7-9 and TRBJ2-7, with TRBD2 matching 7 bases. Germline values: CDR1 SEHNR, CDR2 FQNEAQ (reference sequence). V shed 5 bases and J 5 bases; nucleotides not matched to a gene: 12. The CDR3 sequence is 15 residues long. The CDR3 is CASSRPGLLGNEQYF. In nucleotides, the CDR3 is TGTGCCAGCAGCCGACCGGGACTACTCGGCAACGAGCAGTACTTC.

The chain uses TRBV9 and TRBJ2-3, with TRBD1 matching over 7 bases. CDR1 is SGDLS and CDR2 is YYNGEE in the germline V gene. With V trimmed by 0 bases and J by 5 bases, 9 bases remained unmatched. This CDR3 is built from 16 residues. In DNA form, the CDR3 reads TGTGCCAGCAGCGTAGCTATAAGGGGGCAGGGAGATACGCAGTATTTT. It is translated as CASSVAIRGQGDTQYF.

This clone was found a few times. J is TRBJ2-5 and V is TRBV6-5, with unresolved D. With the DNA end fitting TRBJ2-7 better, the J assignment may be wrong. The CDR3 has 15 amino acids. CDR1 is MNHEY and CDR2 is SVGAGI in the germline V gene. The CDR3 protein is CASSSAARPTYEQYF. In DNA, the CDR3 is TGTGCCAGCAGTTCCGCGGCGCGACCCACCTACGAGCAGTACTTC.

The rearrangement joins TRBV6-1 to TRBJ1-1; D possibly corresponds to TRBD1 (6 bases). In germline, CDR1 is MNHNS, CDR2 SASEGT. The CDR3 consists of 13 residues. Trimming took off 5 bases at V and 0 bases at J, with 7 bases between the two ends. CDR3 nucleotide sequence: TGTGCCAGCAGTCGGACAGTGAACACTGAAGCTTTCTTT. This translates into CASSRTVNTEAFF.

The rearrangement uses TRBV7-2 and TRBJ2-7; 7 bases are shared with TRBD1. CDR1 is SGHTA, CDR2 FQGNSA, per germline. The length of the CDR3 is 13 residues. With 3 bases clipped from V and 3 bases from J, the junction kept 2 bases outside the gene matches. CDR3 loop: CASSLRQGYEQYF. In nucleotides, the CDR3 is TGTGCCAGCAGCTTGCGACAGGGCTACGAGCAGTACTTC.

The gene calls are TRBV18 and TRBJ2-2; tentative D call: TRBD1 (5 bases). V dropped 1 base and J dropped 3 bases, with 15 bases sitting between them. The CDR3 spans 17 residues. The germline CDR1 and CDR2 sequences are KGHSH and LQKENI. The CDR3: CASSPLTQGVDTGELFF. The CDR3 DNA sequence: TGTGCCAGCTCACCACTGACTCAGGGTGTAGACACCGGGGAGCTGTTTTTT.

The J gene is TRBJ2-2, the V gene TRBV7-2; 7 positions match TRBD1. The germline CDR1 and CDR2 sequences are SGHTA and FQGNSA. The CDR3 contains 14 residues. V trimming: 11 bases; J trimming: 6 bases; junction bases outside the gene matches: 12. The CDR3 spells CAEGALDSAGELFF. The DNA of the CDR3 is TGTGCCGAGGGGGCCTTGGATTCCGCCGGGGAGCTGTTTTTT. The complete variable domain, with remaining parts taken from reference TRBV7-2 and TRBJ2-2, reads GAGVSQSPSNKVTEKGKDVELRCDPISGHTALYWYRQSLGQGLEFLIYFQGNSAPDKSGLPSDRFSAERTGGSVSTLTIQRTQQEDSAVYLCAEGALDSAGELFFGEGSRLTVL.